The present TCR beta chain was sequenced within a study of blood T cells in healthy people across ages. Findings and limits, study-wide: Not knowing donor CMV status may have confounded expanded clonotype changes. The authors considered diversity estimates from one million T cells to be underestimates. Versus aged donors, long-lived donors had higher diversity and more naive CD4+ cells.

A second about 6 to 12 cycle PCR used barcoded and J-beta primers. Each cDNA was tagged by a template-switch adaptor containing 12 random nucleotides. TCRdb reprocessed the 5' RACE reads via MiXCR and lists one record per CDR3 protein. This table has about 1.4 million distinct CDR3 sequences, 45% to 70% appearing once. This clonotype turned up a few times. Its antigen is not known. The germline gives CDR1 SNHLY, CDR2 FYNNEI. The CDR3 has 14 amino acids. Trimming cost V 7 bases and J 4 bases, with 14 bases left between them. The chain uses TRBV2 and TRBJ2-1, with D maybe TRBD2 (5 bases). The source material was blood. The source of this sequence is a man between 18 and 35 years old in good health. CDR3 DNA: TGTGCCAGCAAAACGGGAAGCAGTTACAATGAGCAGTTCTTC. Protein sequence: CASKTGSSYNEQFF.